The entry that follows covers one TCR beta chain sequence. Its target is not known. The junction does not match germline at one end; this may be a read error. This sample is part of a study of tumor and adjacent non-tumor tissue in lung cancer. Study as a whole: Each sample yielded around 4 million productive TCRbeta reads on average. Findings and caveats of the study: Patients with more diverse tumor TCRs had worse survival. In normal lung, the top 100 clones were significantly more dominant than in tumor.

The CDR3 totals 14 residues. CDR1 is MNHEY and CDR2 is SVGAGI in the germline V gene. The library came from three nested PCR rounds adapted from ARM-PCR protocols. TCRdb used MiXCR to reprocess the multiplex PCR reads, holding one entry per CDR3 protein. The table has roughly 140,000 distinct CDR3 sequences, around 60% seen once. No cell sorting was done before RNA was extracted from the tissue. Donors were chemotherapy-naive, newly diagnosed lung cancer surgical patients in China, August–late 2014. The sequence was collected from a man aged 60-69 years with small cell lung cancer. The chain employs TRBV6-5 and TRBJ2-1; 7 positions match TRBD1. The sequencing sample was made of lung tumor tissue. CDR3 bases: TGTGCCAGCAGTCTACAGGGGTCCTACAATGAACAGATCTTC. Protein sequence: CASSLQGSYNEQIF.